This passage covers 15 T cell receptor beta chains from one sample sequenced in a study of cytomegalovirus exposure and HLA in healthy donors. With 60 Vbeta and 13 Jbeta primers, the PCR was carried out. Clones were read by immunoSEQ multiplex PCR, and TCRdb kept only the in-frame ones, dropping some. The sample gives 150,000 to 200,000 clones, around 68% of which show up once; approximately 1.3% is in the top ten. The source material was PBMCs. The receptors shown here come from a man in his forties or fifties in good health and CMV-seronegative.

Concerning this clone: One junction end does not reproduce the germline sequence, and a read error may be involved. CDR3 amino acids: CASRSGEPGELFF. CDR3 nucleotides: TGTGCTAGCAGATCAGGGGAGCCCGGGGAGCTGTTTTTT. The rearrangement joins TRBV7-7 to TRBJ2-2; possibly TRBD1 for D (6 bases). CDR3 length: 13 amino acids. Germline values: CDR1 SSHAT, CDR2 FNYEAQ (reference sequence).

The chain joins TRBV11-3 to TRBJ1-1, with D unresolved. CDR3 length: 15 amino acids. Germline assignment: CDR1 SGHNT and CDR2 YENEEA. Trimming removed 1 base from V and 3 bases from J, with 12 bases in between. The CDR3 loop reads CASSLGGAGDTEAFF. The CDR3 DNA reads TGTGCCAGCAGCTTAGGGGGAGCCGGGGACACTGAAGCTTTCTTT. The variable domain in full, with the rest retrieved from reference TRBV11-3 and TRBJ1-1, is EAGVVQSPRYKIIEKKQPVAFWCNPISGHNTLYWYLQNLGQGPELLIRYENEEAVDDSQLPKDRFSAERLKGVDSTLKIQPAELGDSAVYLCASSLGGAGDTEAFFGQGTRLTVV.

The rearrangement links TRBV9 to TRBJ1-1; D is unclear. Germline V CDR1 and CDR2: SGDLS, YYNGEE. The CDR3 is 15 amino acids. V lost 0 bases and J 5 bases, leaving 14 bases between the germline ends. DNA for the CDR3: TGTGCCAGCAGCGTAGGGGCCACAACCCCTACTGAAGCTTTCTTT. Amino acids: CASSVGATTPTEAFF.

Only a few counts were recorded for this clone. The chain links TRBV7-9 to TRBJ2-3; D may be TRBD1 (6 bases). Trimming cost V 6 bases and J 3 bases, with 16 bases left between them. CDR1 SEHNR and CDR2 FQNEAQ come from the germline V gene (reference sequence). The CDR3 loop spans 15 amino acids. CDR3 in amino acids: CASRLTGLGTDTQYF. CDR3 nucleotide sequence: TGTGCCAGCAGACTAACAGGGTTGGGGACAGATACGCAGTATTTT. The full variable domain, in which reference TRBV7-9 and TRBJ2-3 provide the parts outside the CDR3, is DTGVSQNPRHKITKRGQNVTFRCDPISEHNRLYWYRQTLGQGPEFLTYFQNEAQLEKSRLLSDRFSAERPKGSFSTLEIQRTEQGDSAMYLCASRLTGLGTDTQYFGPGTRLTVL.

The chain has TRBV19 and TRBJ1-2, with TRBD1 matching 10 bases. This CDR3 region has 12 residues. The germline V gene has CDR1 LNHDA and CDR2 SQIVND (reference sequence). V dropped 7 bases and J dropped 5; count of bases not matched to a gene: 1. In DNA, the CDR3 is TGTGCCAGTATGGGACAGGGGTATGGCTACACCTTC. Protein product: CASMGQGYGYTF.

The chain uses TRBV4-1 and TRBJ2-1; 9 nucleotides align to TRBD1. The ends lost 3 bases at V and 6 bases at J; junction bases unmatched: 12. The germline V gene has CDR1 MGHRA and CDR2 YSYEKL. CDR3 size: 17 residues. CDR3 in DNA: TGCGCCAGCAGCCACCCGGGACAGGGTTTAGGGTCCAATGAGCAGTTCTTC. Its translation is CASSHPGQGLGSNEQFF.

This chain links TRBV5-1 with TRBJ2-5; 8 bases are a match to TRBD1. The CDR3 is 16 amino acids. J was trimmed by 3 bases and V by 0 bases; bases with no gene match: 7. From germline, CDR1 is SGHRS and CDR2 YFSETQ. As DNA, the CDR3 is TGCGCCAGCAGCTTGGGTGGACAGGGAAGGAAAGAGACCCAGTACTTC. Amino acid sequence: CASSLGGQGRKETQYF.

The rearrangement joins TRBV7-9 to TRBJ1-2; 9 positions agree with TRBD1. The CDR3 runs to 15 residues. The trim removed 2 bases at V and 0 bases at J, leaving 1 base unmatched. Germline V gene sequence: CDR1 SEHNR, CDR2 FQNEAQ (reference sequence). The DNA for the CDR3 is TGTGCCAGCAGCTTACGACAGGGGGCTAACTATGGCTACACCTTC. It translates to CASSLRQGANYGYTF.

V and J are TRBV12-5 and TRBJ2-1; 7 bases map to TRBD2. CDR3 length: 11 amino acids. Trimming removed 4 bases from V and 12 bases from J; junction bases left unmatched: 3. Germline values: CDR1 LGHNT, CDR2 FRNRAP. In DNA form, the CDR3 reads TGTGCTAGTGGTTATGGGGAGGGGCAGTTCTTC. This codes for CASGYGEGQFF.

The rearrangement uses TRBV2 and TRBJ2-2; 10 bases are shared with TRBD2. Germline V gene sequence: CDR1 SNHLY, CDR2 FYNNEI. V lost 6 bases, J lost 9 bases, and 16 bases stayed unmatched. The CDR3 consists of 17 residues. The CDR3 loop is CASSRTSGAILRRELFF. The CDR3 nucleotides are TGTGCCAGCAGCCGCACTAGCGGGGCGATACTTCGCCGGGAGCTGTTTTTT.

This clone was detected only once. This sequence joins TRBV30 and TRBJ1-1, with no clear D. Germline V CDR1 and CDR2: GTSNPN, SVGIG (reference sequence). The CDR3 is made up of 11 amino acids. V shed 8 bases and J shed 1 base, with 8 bases lying between them. The CDR3 sequence: CAGGTNTEAFF. CDR3 nucleotide sequence: TGTGCCGGAGGTACGAACACTGAAGCTTTCTTT.

The chain combines TRBV11-2 with TRBJ1-4, with a weak D call TRBD1 (5 bases). This CDR3 contains 16 residues. From germline, CDR1 is SGHAT and CDR2 FQNNGV. Trimming removed 5 bases from V and 8 bases from J, with 21 bases in between. The CDR3 DNA sequence: TGTGCCAGCAGCCTTCGACGCCCCGGGGGGTTCGAAAAACTGTTTTTT. Translated, it gives CASSLRRPGGFEKLFF.

This rearrangement joins TRBV18 to TRBJ1-1; 7 nucleotides align to TRBD1. Germline values: CDR1 KGHSH, CDR2 LQKENI. CDR3 length: 14 amino acids. V dropped 3 bases and J dropped 6; count of bases not matched to a gene: 7. The CDR3 DNA follows: TGTGCCAGCTCACCGGGACAGAGGTACGCTGAAGCTTTCTTT. Translation: CASSPGQRYAEAFF.

This clone has just a few counts. This chain uses TRBV4-3 with TRBJ1-5; TRBD1 might be the D (5 bases). Trimming removed 0 bases from V and 7 bases from J, with 10 bases in between. The V gene's germline CDR1 is LGHNA and CDR2 YSLEER. The CDR3 totals 14 residues. The CDR3 DNA reads TGCGCCAGCAGCCAAGATAGGGGCGACCAGCCCCAGCATTTT. Protein: CASSQDRGDQPQHF.

The rearrangement links TRBV10-3 to TRBJ2-3, with 12 nucleotides matching TRBD2. The CDR3 is 17 residues long. The ends lost 0 bases at V and 4 bases at J; junction bases unmatched: 5. Per the germline V gene, CDR1 is ENHRY and CDR2 is SYGVKD. Written as DNA, the CDR3 is TGTGCCATCAGTGAGTCCGGACTAGCGGGGAGCCCAGATACGCAGTATTTT. Protein sequence: CAISESGLAGSPDTQYF.